The 10 T cell receptor beta chains reported below all come from one sample, sequenced in a study of cytomegalovirus exposure and HLA in healthy donors. Primers included in the PCR were 60 Vbeta and 13 Jbeta primers. Libraries were prepared by immunoSEQ multiplex PCR; TCRdb keeps only in-frame clonotypes and omits some of them. Of around 160,000 clones listed, almost 80% were seen once; the top ten hold 6.5% to 8%. The sequenced material came from PBMCs. These receptors came from a woman aged 40 to 55 in good health and CMV-seropositive.

V and J are TRBV5-1 and TRBJ2-3; 13 bases match TRBD2. Germline assignment: CDR1 SGHRS and CDR2 YFSETQ. J lost 5 bases, V lost 4 bases, and 13 bases had no gene match. The CDR3 sequence is 18 residues long. The CDR3 coding sequence is TGCGCCAGCAGCCCCGGACTCTCACTAGCGGGGGGGCGAGATACGCAGTATTTT. This gives the protein CASSPGLSLAGGRDTQYF.

For the CDR3, the DNA is TGTGCCAGCAGTGAAAGCGGCAGGGGGCAAGCTTTCTTT. Protein: CASSESGRGQAFF. The chain couples TRBV2 to TRBJ1-1; 8 bases match TRBD1. The CDR3 loop spans 13 amino acids. CDR1 and CDR2 (germline): SNHLY, FYNNEI. With V trimmed by 2 bases and J by 9 bases, 5 bases remained unmatched.

This rearrangement joins TRBV5-4 to TRBJ1-1; 7 bases are a match to TRBD1. Trimming at V came to 4 bases and at J to 2 bases, leaving 2 bases not matched to a gene. The length of the CDR3 is 13 residues. Germline V gene lookup returns CDR1 SGHNT and CDR2 YYREEE (reference sequence). This CDR3 reads CASSRDSNTEAFF. For the CDR3, the DNA is TGTGCCAGCAGCAGGGACAGTAACACTGAAGCTTTCTTT.

This sequence joins TRBV5-1 and TRBJ2-3; 11 bases map to TRBD1. The CDR3 is 15 amino acids. Germline values: CDR1 SGHRS, CDR2 YFSETQ. V shed 4 bases and J 6 bases; nucleotides not matched to a gene: 7. CDR3 amino acids: CASSQGQGAWDTQYF. Written as DNA, the CDR3 is TGCGCCAGCAGCCAAGGACAGGGGGCGTGGGATACGCAGTATTTT.

This clone has just a few counts. The chain joins TRBV5-6 to TRBJ2-7; 7 bases map to TRBD1. The germline V gene encodes CDR1 SGHDT and CDR2 YYEEEE. The CDR3 loop spans 15 amino acids. J gave up 1 base and V 1 base, and 5 bases lay outside the gene matches. DNA of the CDR3: TGTGCCAGCAGCTTGCGAGGGGGCCCTTCCTACGAGCAGTACTTC. Translated, it gives CASSLRGGPSYEQYF.

This clone was seen only a few times. The rearrangement joins TRBV7-2 to TRBJ2-1; 11 bases match TRBD1. V shed 5 bases and J 8 bases; nucleotides not matched to a gene: 8. The CDR3 has 15 amino acids. Germline lookup yields CDR1 SGHTA and CDR2 FQGNSA. DNA for the CDR3: TGTGCCAGCAGCAAAGGGACAGGGGGGATTGATGAGCAGTTCTTC. Translating gives CASSKGTGGIDEQFF.

The gene calls are TRBV7-9 and TRBJ1-1; TRBD1 matches at 7 bases. J was trimmed by 2 bases and V by 4 bases; bases with no gene match: 7. CDR1 is SEHNR, CDR2 FQNEAQ, per germline (reference sequence). The CDR3 is made up of 15 amino acids. The CDR3 DNA reads TGTGCCAGCAGCTCGCCACAGGGGCGAAACACTGAAGCTTTCTTT. Translating it yields CASSSPQGRNTEAFF.

The chain employs TRBV7-9 and TRBJ2-1; D is possibly TRBD1 (6 bases). The V and J ends lost 4 bases and 5 bases respectively, with 9 bases between them. Germline V gene lookup returns CDR1 SEHNR and CDR2 FQNEAQ (reference sequence). This CDR3 region has 13 residues. CDR3 loop: CASSWTANNEQFF. CDR3 DNA: TGTGCCAGCAGCTGGACAGCTAACAATGAGCAGTTCTTC.

V usage is TRBV14 and J usage is TRBJ1-1; D is unclear. This CDR3 is 14 amino acids long. V was cut by 0 bases and J by 4 bases, with 9 bases left in between. Germline CDR1 reads SGHDN; CDR2 reads FVKESK. The CDR3 DNA reads as TGTGCCAGCAGCCAAGATCCGAGGAGCACTGAAGCTTTCTTT. Encoded protein: CASSQDPRSTEAFF.

The V and J genes are TRBV19 and TRBJ1-2; D unclear. The CDR3 is 13 residues long. CDR1 is LNHDA and CDR2 is SQIVND in the germline V gene (reference sequence). Trimming removed 7 bases from V and 6 bases from J, with 15 bases in between. The chain's CDR3 is CASKRTEGHGYTF. The CDR3 nucleotides read TGTGCCAGTAAGCGGACGGAAGGACATGGCTACACCTTC.